The text below deals with one TCR beta chain. The antigen is undetermined. This record belongs to a study of T cell responses to AZD1222 COVID-19 vaccine. Clones were read by immunoSEQ multiplex PCR, and TCRdb kept only the in-frame ones, dropping some. Of approximately 130,000 clones in the sample, roughly nine tenths were seen once. Study-wide results and caveats: In a largely white British group with more females than males, clonal diversity was possibly underestimated. Increases in Spike-specific TCR breadth and depth were seen after two AZD1222 doses.

The germline V gene encodes CDR1 SGHDT and CDR2 YYEEEE. The V end was cut by 3 bases, the J end by 1 base, with 9 bases between. The CDR3 has 14 amino acids. The receptor was derived from an adult who received the AZD1222 COVID-19 vaccine. The V gene is TRBV5-6, the J gene TRBJ2-3; the D gene is possibly TRBD2 (5 bases). The sequences come from peripheral blood, collected 28 days after the second AZD1222 dose. This CDR3 is CASSWRAGTDTQYF. In DNA, the CDR3 is TGTGCCAGCAGCTGGCGGGCAGGCACAGATACGCAGTATTTT.